The 8 T cell receptor beta chains below come from one sample, sequenced in a study of regulatory T cells in long-lasting Graves disease. Time point meaning: newly diagnosed GD, antithyroid drugs for less than 3 months. Generation of the TCR library employed RNA extracted from PBMCs. Combining iRepertoire HTBI primers with Arm-PCR of CDR3 regions, the authors built TCR beta libraries. TCRdb re-called the multiplex PCR reads through MiXCR, storing one row per CDR3 protein. Among 500,000 or so distinct CDR3 sequences listed, 14% were seen once. These data are also associated with another study on T cells in Graves' hyperthyroidism and ophthalmopathy.

The material sequenced was peripheral blood mononuclear cells (PBMCs), taken at new diagnosis, from a patient treated with antithyroid drugs. Receptor source: a woman between 50 and 59 years old with Graves disease.

This clonotype was seen ten or more times. This chain uses TRBV2 with TRBJ2-7, with 14 bases lining up with TRBD2. The V and J ends lost 4 bases and 5 bases, in that order; junction bases with no gene match: 4. The CDR3 length is 15 residues. CDR1 is SNHLY, CDR2 FYNNEI, per germline. CDR3 coding DNA: TGTGCCAGCAGTGCTAGGACTAGCGGGAGGCACGAGCAGTACTTC. Translated: CASSARTSGRHEQYF.

Comment on this clonotype: A read error is possible here, since a much larger clone lies one base away. The genes are TRBV6-1 and TRBJ2-1, with 7 positions matching TRBD2. Losses at the gene ends were 5 bases for V and 10 bases for J; bases not matched to a gene: 8. CDR3 length: 13 residues. Germline-derived CDR1 and CDR2 are MNHNS and SASEGT. CDR3 in amino acids: CASSSGTTYEQFF. CDR3 nucleotides: TGTGCCAGCAGTAGCGGGACCACCTACGAGCAGTTCTTC.

This clonotype has only a few counts. The chain employs TRBV19 and TRBJ1-2; 12 nucleotides match TRBD1. The CDR3 extends over 15 amino acids. Germline CDR1 is LNHDA and CDR2 is SQIVND (reference sequence). The V and J ends lost 7 bases and 8 bases, in that order; junction bases with no gene match: 11. In DNA form, the CDR3 reads TGTGCCAGTACCCCCCTCCGGGACAGGGGGCTCGGCTACACCTTC. It yields the protein CASTPLRDRGLGYTF.

The V call is TRBV19, the J call TRBJ2-1; 11 bases map to TRBD2. Germline CDR1 LNHDA, CDR2 SQIVND (reference sequence). With V trimmed by 4 bases and J by 0 bases, 5 bases remained unmatched. The CDR3 length is 17 residues. CDR3 loop: CASSTNSGRGSYNEQFF. CDR3 sequence (DNA): TGTGCCAGTAGTACCAATAGCGGGAGGGGCTCCTACAATGAGCAGTTCTTC.

This clonotype was counted many times. The chain recombines TRBV28 with TRBJ1-3; no definite D call. Trimming removed 3 bases from V and 0 bases from J, with 6 bases in between. CDR3 length: 14 residues. CDR1 is MDHEN and CDR2 is SYDVKM in the germline V gene. CDR3 nucleotides: TGTGCCAGCAGTTTTCAGAGCTCTGGAAACACCATATATTTT. It translates to CASSFQSSGNTIYF.

The gene calls are TRBV4-2 and TRBJ1-5, with a possible D match to TRBD1 (5 bases). Trimming shortened V by 1 base and J by 4 bases, and 17 bases separated the two germline ends. Looked up from germline, CDR1 is LGHNA and CDR2 is YNFKEQ. The CDR3 loop spans 17 amino acids. CDR3 coding DNA: TGTGCCAGCAGCCAAGCCGGTCAAACAGGTACAAATCAGCCCCAGCATTTT. This translates into CASSQAGQTGTNQPQHF.

This clonotype was found a few times. The V call is TRBV19, the J call TRBJ2-5, with D perhaps matching TRBD1 or TRBD2 (6 bases each). CDR3 length equals 15 residues. Germline CDR1 is LNHDA and CDR2 is SQIVND (reference sequence). V lost 7 bases and J 4 bases, leaving 19 bases between the germline ends. For the CDR3, the DNA is TGTGCCAGTACCCCCAATGGGGGGCCTGGAGAGACCCAGTACTTC. This encodes CASTPNGGPGETQYF.

A note on this clonotype: A read error likely explains this, since a far larger clone differs by one base. The chain links TRBV3-1 to TRBJ1-1, with D perhaps matching TRBD1 (5 bases). CDR3 length: 14 amino acids. CDR1 LGHDT and CDR2 YNNKEL come from the germline V gene (reference sequence). DNA of the CDR3: TGTGCCAGCAGCCCGGGGGATACGAACACTGAAGCTTCCTTT. The encoded protein is CASSPGDTNTEASF.